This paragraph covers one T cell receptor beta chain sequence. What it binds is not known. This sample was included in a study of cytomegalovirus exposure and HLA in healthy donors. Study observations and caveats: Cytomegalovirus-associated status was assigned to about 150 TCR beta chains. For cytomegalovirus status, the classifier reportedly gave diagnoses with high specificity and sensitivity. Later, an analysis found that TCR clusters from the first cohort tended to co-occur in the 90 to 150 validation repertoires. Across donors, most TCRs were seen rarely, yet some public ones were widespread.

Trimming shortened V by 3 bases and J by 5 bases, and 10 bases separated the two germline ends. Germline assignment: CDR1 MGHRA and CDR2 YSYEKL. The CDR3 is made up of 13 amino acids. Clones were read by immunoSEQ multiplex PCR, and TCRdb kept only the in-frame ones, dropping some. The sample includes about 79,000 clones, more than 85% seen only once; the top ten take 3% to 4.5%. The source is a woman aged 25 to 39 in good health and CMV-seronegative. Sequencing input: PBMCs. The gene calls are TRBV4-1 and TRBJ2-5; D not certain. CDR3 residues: CASSHVVRETQYF. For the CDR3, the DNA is TGCGCCAGCAGCCACGTTGTTCGGGAGACCCAGTACTTC.